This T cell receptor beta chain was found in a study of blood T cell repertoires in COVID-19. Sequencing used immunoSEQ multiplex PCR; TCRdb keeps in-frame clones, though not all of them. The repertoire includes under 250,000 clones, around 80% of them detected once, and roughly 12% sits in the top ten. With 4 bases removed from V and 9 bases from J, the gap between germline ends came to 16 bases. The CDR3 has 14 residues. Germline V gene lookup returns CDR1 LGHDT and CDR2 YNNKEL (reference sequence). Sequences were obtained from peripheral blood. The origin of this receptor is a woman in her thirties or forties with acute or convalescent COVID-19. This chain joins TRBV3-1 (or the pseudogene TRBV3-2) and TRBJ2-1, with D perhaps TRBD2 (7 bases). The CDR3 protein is CASSPPLGGVEQFF. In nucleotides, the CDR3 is TGTGCCAGCAGCCCGCCGCTAGGGGGGGTTGAGCAGTTCTTC.